The source of this T cell receptor beta chain is a study of shared clonotypes between healthy human individuals. In the case of this clone: Antigen: not known.

Germline lookup yields CDR1 MNHEY and CDR2 SVGAGI. V shed 8 bases, J shed 3 bases, and the junction held 10 bases outside the gene matches. The CDR3 has 14 residues. Study observations and caveats: Only blood was sampled, and tissue TCR repertoires likely differ from blood ones. Generally, naive subsets (rather than memory subsets) showed larger estimated richness.

Data came from immunoSEQ multiplex PCR; TCRdb stores just in-frame clones and leaves some out. This repertoire shows roughly 1.4 million clones, 97% to 99% found once; its top ten account for 0.3% to 0.45%. Material for sequencing was naive CD4+ T cells sorted from blood. Sample subset: CD45RA+ positively selected. The genes are TRBV6-5 and TRBJ2-7; 7 nucleotides line up with TRBD1. This clonotype originated in a man aged 25 to 45 in good health. CDR3: CASRDRELFYEQYF. The CDR3 DNA follows: TGTGCCAGCCGAGACAGGGAACTCTTCTACGAGCAGTACTTC.